This TCR beta chain stems from a study of blood T cell repertoires in COVID-19. This CDR3 is built from 17 residues. In germline, CDR1 is LGHNA, CDR2 YNFKEQ. V was clipped by 0 bases and J by 2 bases; unmatched bases: 5. How the authors handled the data: Reference gene primer amplification yielded estimated nucleated cell counts. Assay: immunoSEQ multiplex PCR; the TCRdb copy retains only in-frame clones and omits some. V, J and clone size reflect that table, while D and trimming were determined from the DNA. The sample gives 300,000 to 350,000 clones, roughly 87% of which show up once; more than 7.5% is in the top ten.

This TCR was sampled from a man younger than 40 with COVID-19, enrolled during active disease. The genes are TRBV4-2 and TRBJ2-1; 9 nucleotides align to TRBD2. The sample was peripheral blood. The CDR3 nucleotides read TGTGCCAGCAGCCAAGATGGGCTAGCGGGGCCCTACAATGAGCAGTTCTTC. Translation gives CASSQDGLAGPYNEQFF.